The 11 T cell receptor beta chains listed next were all sequenced from one sample in a study of OX40 agonist ivuxolimab in advanced cancers. TCRdb keeps only in-frame clones here, not all; method: immunoSEQ multiplex PCR. The table includes about 17,000 clones, 85% to 90% detected once. The sequences come from CD4+ or CD8+ T cells sorted from blood, collected in a trial of the OX40 agonist ivuxolimab. The receptor source for this set is an adult with an advanced solid tumor such as melanoma, head and neck, liver or kidney cancer.

The chain carries TRBV4-2 and TRBJ2-7; 9 positions agree with TRBD1. Trimming cost V 3 bases and J 4 bases; bases outside gene matches: 4. The CDR3 spans 14 residues. Germline values: CDR1 LGHNA, CDR2 YNFKEQ. DNA for the CDR3: TGTGCCAGCAGCCAGTGGACAGGGGTTTACGAGCAGTACTTC. Translation: CASSQWTGVYEQYF.

CDR3 amino acids: CASSQEVAGGGRGAADTQYF. Here the CDR3 DNA reads TGCGCCAGCAGCCAAGAGGTAGCGGGGGGCGGACGGGGAGCGGCAGATACGCAGTATTTT. The V and J genes are TRBV4-3 and TRBJ2-3; 10 nucleotides agree with TRBD2. Germline CDR1 and CDR2: LGHNA and YSLEER. The CDR3 length is 20 residues. V gave up 0 bases and J gave up 4 bases; unmatched junction bases: 16.

This chain joins TRBV27 and TRBJ2-5; a weak D match, TRBD2 (7 bases). The V gene lost 2 bases and the J gene lost 2 bases, with 21 bases spanning the gap. Germline values: CDR1 MNHEY, CDR2 SMNVEV (reference sequence). This CDR3 has 18 amino acids. Here the CDR3 DNA reads TGTGCCAGCAGTTTAGGGGGGGCCGGGACTGGTTATCAAGAGACCCAGTACTTC. This translates into CASSLGGAGTGYQETQYF.

This clone was seen only a few times. V usage is TRBV7-3 and J usage is TRBJ1-6; no clear D. Trimming removed 3 bases from V and 13 bases from J, with 13 bases in between. The CDR3 has 13 amino acids. Germline V gene lookup returns CDR1 SGHTA and CDR2 FQGTGA. The CDR3 region is CASSFSPANPLHF. The CDR3 nucleotides are TGTGCCAGCAGCTTTTCCCCGGCAAACCCCCTCCACTTT.

The gene calls are TRBV4-2 and TRBJ2-1; 8 bases map to TRBD2. The CDR3 has 18 residues. Trimming cost V 0 bases and J 4 bases; bases outside gene matches: 11. Germline loops: CDR1 LGHNA, CDR2 YNFKEQ. CDR3 nucleotide sequence: TGTGCCAGCAGCCAAGATCCTTGGGTCAGCGGGAGATACAATGAGCAGTTCTTC. Translating gives CASSQDPWVSGRYNEQFF.

Concerning this clone itself: The germline gene is not matched at one end of the junction; a read error may be the cause. The same CDR3 is also encoded by other DNA sequences in this sample. V gene TRBV5-1 combines with J gene TRBJ1-1, with unresolved D. The CDR3 is 13 amino acids. Germline CDR1 and CDR2: SGHRS and YFSETQ. CDR3 sequence: CASSLDRYTEAFF. The CDR3, as DNA: TGCGCCAGCAGCTTGGACAGATACACTGAGGCTTTCTTT. Filled out from reference TRBV5-1 and TRBJ1-1, the complete variable domain reads KAGVTQTPRYLIKTRGQQVTLSCSPISGHRSVSWYQQTPGQGLQFLFEYFSETQRNKGNFPGRFSGRQFSNSRSEMNVSTLELGDSALYLCASSLDRYTEAFFGQGTRLTVV.

The chain's CDR3 is CATSNRDTRGEQFF. CDR3 in DNA: TGTGCCACCAGCAACCGGGACACCCGGGGTGAGCAGTTCTTC. The chain links TRBV15 to TRBJ2-1, with a tentative D call TRBD1 (6 bases). Trimming shortened V by 4 bases and J by 9 bases, and 16 bases separated the two germline ends. CDR3 length: 14 amino acids. Germline V gene data show CDR1 as LNHNV and CDR2 as YYDKDF (reference sequence).

The chain joins TRBV2 to TRBJ2-5; 12 positions match TRBD2. With 4 bases clipped from V and 2 bases from J, the junction kept 2 bases outside the gene matches. This CDR3 has 15 amino acids. The germline V gene encodes CDR1 SNHLY and CDR2 FYNNEI. CDR3 nucleotides: TGTGCCAGCAGTGGGACTAGCGGGGAACAAGAGACCCAGTACTTC. Encoded protein: CASSGTSGEQETQYF.

This chain links TRBV4-2 with TRBJ2-7; perhaps TRBD1 as D (7 bases). Trimming left V 4 bases short and J 1 base short, with 14 bases between. The CDR3 is 15 residues long. Germline V lookup: CDR1 LGHNA, CDR2 YNFKEQ. The CDR3, as DNA: TGTGCCAGCAGCCCAGGGGGACTTATTTCCTACGAGCAGTACTTC. Translating gives CASSPGGLISYEQYF.

V gene TRBV4-1 combines with J gene TRBJ2-1; D might be TRBD1 (6 bases). V shed 3 bases and J shed 0 bases, with 9 bases lying between them. Germline CDR1 is MGHRA and CDR2 is YSYEKL. The CDR3 totals 15 residues. Written as DNA, the CDR3 is TGCGCCAGCAGCCATACAGGGAGCTCCTACAATGAGCAGTTCTTC. Translating gives CASSHTGSSYNEQFF.

This clone was detected only once. The genes are TRBV4-3 and TRBJ2-7; unclear D gene. The V and J ends lost 3 bases and 4 bases respectively, with 13 bases between them. The CDR3 loop spans 14 amino acids. CDR1 and CDR2 from the germline V gene are LGHNA and YSLEER. The CDR3: CASSQWALQYEQYF. The CDR3 DNA reads TGCGCCAGCAGCCAGTGGGCCCTCCAATACGAGCAGTACTTC.